The 9 T cell receptor beta chains in this list originate from one sample, sequenced in a study of T cell responses to AZD1222 COVID-19 vaccine. The method was immunoSEQ multiplex PCR; TCRdb's version includes in-frame clones alone and lacks a portion of them. The repertoire holds around 150,000 clones, with 80% to 95% as singletons. This sample comprised peripheral blood, obtained 28 days after the second AZD1222 dose. The receptor source for this set is an adult who received the AZD1222 COVID-19 vaccine.

In this sample, this clone turned up a few times. The gene calls are TRBV27 and TRBJ1-5, with D perhaps matching TRBD1 (5 bases). The CDR3 consists of 14 residues. V lost 3 bases, J lost 1 base, and 7 bases lay in between. Germline loops: CDR1 MNHEY, CDR2 SMNVEV (reference sequence). CDR3 loop: CASSFRASNQPQHF. The DNA for the CDR3 is TGTGCCAGCAGTTTCAGGGCGAGCAATCAGCCCCAGCATTTT.

The V call is TRBV29-1, the J call TRBJ2-2; D call uncertain. This CDR3 region has 16 residues. Deletions cut 0 bases from V and 1 base from J, with 12 bases between. CDR1 is SQVTM, CDR2 ANQGSEA, per germline. The DNA of the CDR3 is TGCAGCGTTGAAGATCCCCATGCAGGGAACACCGGGGAGCTGTTTTTT. This codes for CSVEDPHAGNTGELFF.

The rearrangement uses TRBV7-2 and TRBJ1-2; a weak D match, TRBD1 (5 bases). The CDR3 extends over 13 amino acids. V was shortened by 3 bases and J by 5 bases, with 10 bases between the two germline ends. From germline, CDR1 is SGHTA and CDR2 FQGNSA. The chain's CDR3 is CASSFGTQYGYTF. CDR3 nucleotide sequence: TGTGCCAGCAGCTTCGGGACGCAGTATGGCTACACCTTC.

The chain recombines TRBV11-2 with TRBJ1-1, with a weak D call TRBD1 (6 bases). This CDR3 is built from 16 residues. The germline gives CDR1 SGHAT, CDR2 FQNNGV. Trimming shortened V by 6 bases and J by 0 bases, and 17 bases separated the two germline ends. The CDR3 region is CASSYTTGPLNTEAFF. The CDR3 nucleotides read TGTGCCAGCAGTTATACCACAGGGCCCTTGAACACTGAAGCTTTCTTT.

J is TRBJ2-2 and V is TRBV5-4; tentatively, D is TRBD1 (5 bases). V was cut by 0 bases and J by 5 bases, with 8 bases left in between. Germline loops: CDR1 SGHNT, CDR2 YYREEE (reference sequence). The CDR3 consists of 14 residues. CDR3 DNA sequence: TGTGCCAGCAGCTTGGAGGCAGGGACCGGGGAGCTGTTTTTT. It yields the protein CASSLEAGTGELFF.

V and J are TRBV24-1 and TRBJ1-1; D possibly corresponds to TRBD1 (6 bases). Trimming took 2 bases from V and 0 from J, leaving 21 bases between them. This CDR3 has 19 residues. In germline, CDR1 is KGHDR, CDR2 SFDVKD. Here the CDR3 reads CATSDSDRKDSPMNTEAFF. The CDR3 coding sequence is TGTGCCACCAGTGATTCCGACAGGAAAGACTCCCCCATGAACACTGAAGCTTTCTTT.

The genes are TRBV18 and TRBJ2-2; 10 positions match TRBD2. Unmatched junction bases numbered 2, after V lost 0 bases and J lost 7 bases. Per the germline V gene, CDR1 is KGHSH and CDR2 is LQKENI. The CDR3 is made up of 15 amino acids. The CDR3 region has the DNA TGTGCCAGCTCACCACCTGCTAGCGGGAGCGGGGAGCTGTTTTTT. This gives the protein CASSPPASGSGELFF.

The J gene is TRBJ1-1, the V gene TRBV29-1, with 8 bases matching TRBD1. The CDR3 loop spans 13 amino acids. The J segment lost 4 bases and the V segment lost 7 bases, leaving 8 bases of the junction unmatched. Per the germline V gene, CDR1 is SQVTM and CDR2 is ANQGSEA. CDR3 DNA sequence: TGCAGCGCTTGGACAGGGTCAAGCACTGAAGCTTTCTTT. This gives the protein CSAWTGSSTEAFF. Full variable domain (rest looked up from reference TRBV29-1 and TRBJ1-1): SAVISQKPSRDICQRGTSLTIQCQVDSQVTMMFWYRQQPGQSLTLIATANQGSEATYESGFVIDKFPISRPNLTFSTLTVSNMSPEDSSIYLCSAWTGSSTEAFFGQGTRLTVV.

This rearrangement joins TRBV19 to TRBJ2-7; a possible D gene is TRBD2 (6 bases). The CDR3 is made up of 14 amino acids. Per the germline V gene, CDR1 is LNHDA and CDR2 is SQIVND (reference sequence). Trimming stripped 4 bases from V and 0 bases from J, with 10 bases between. CDR3 sequence (DNA): TGTGCCAGTAGTAGCGGGACGGCCTCCTACGAGCAGTACTTC. Its protein product is CASSSGTASYEQYF.